This entry lists 18 T cell receptor beta chains sequenced from one sample in a study of blood T cell repertoires in COVID-19 (dated by TCRdb to 2020 to 2021). To prepare the library, the immunoSEQ multiplex PCR assay was applied. The table was pulled from immuneACCESS by TCRdb, which kept in-frame rearrangements only. Such tables lose some clones; where checked, under half of the loss comes from unresolved V genes, and the rest has no known cause. This sample has around 70,000 clones in its table, and around 80% of those were observed once. The leading ten clones occupy 9.5% to 15% of the sample. Sequencing was performed on peripheral blood. These receptors all come from a man aged 50-60 years with COVID-19, enrolled during active disease.

This clone was seen a single time. The chain combines TRBV5-1 with TRBJ2-1; 11 nucleotides align to TRBD2. The V segment lost 0 bases and the J segment 9 bases; nucleotides outside the gene matches: 5. Germline lookup yields CDR1 SGHRS and CDR2 YFSETQ. The CDR3 runs 15 residues. Here the CDR3 reads CASSLGLAGGGEQFF. Here the CDR3 DNA reads TGCGCCAGCAGCTTGGGGCTAGCGGGAGGAGGTGAGCAGTTCTTC.

This chain links TRBV15 with TRBJ2-1; 9 nucleotides align to TRBD2. This CDR3 region has 17 residues. The V segment lost 2 bases and the J segment 9 bases; nucleotides outside the gene matches: 14. Germline V gene lookup returns CDR1 LNHNV and CDR2 YYDKDF (reference sequence). The CDR3 sequence: CATSRNLGSGRFGEQFF. The CDR3 DNA is TGTGCCACCAGCAGAAACCTTGGGAGCGGGAGGTTCGGTGAGCAGTTCTTC.

The count of this clone is one. The genes are TRBV7-9 and TRBJ2-3, with D tentatively TRBD1 (6 bases). CDR3 length: 15 residues. Germline lookup yields CDR1 SEHNR and CDR2 FQNEAQ (reference sequence). Trimming took off 4 bases at V and 0 bases at J, with 11 bases between the two ends. The CDR3 protein is CASSSTGISTDTQYF. In DNA form, the CDR3 reads TGTGCCAGCAGCTCAACAGGGATTAGCACAGATACGCAGTATTTT.

CDR3 residues: CASSLMGGNQPQHF. In DNA form, the CDR3 reads TGTGCCAGCAGCTTAATGGGCGGGAATCAGCCCCAGCATTTT. J is TRBJ1-5 and V is TRBV7-2; D is ambiguous. Germline CDR1 and CDR2: SGHTA and FQGNSA. V shed 2 bases and J shed 4 bases, with 9 bases lying between them. This CDR3 is 14 amino acids long. The variable domain in full, with the rest retrieved from reference TRBV7-2 and TRBJ1-5, is GAGVSQSPSNKVTEKGKDVELRCDPISGHTALYWYRQSLGQGLEFLIYFQGNSAPDKSGLPSDRFSAERTGGSVSTLTIQRTQQEDSAVYLCASSLMGGNQPQHFGDGTRLSIL.

Notes on this clone: The same CDR3 can be traced to other DNA sequences in this sample. J is TRBJ2-7 and V is TRBV30; 8 positions match TRBD1. V shed 2 bases and J 2 bases; nucleotides not matched to a gene: 5. The germline CDR1 and CDR2 sequences are GTSNPN and SVGIG (reference sequence). The CDR3 consists of 14 residues. CDR3 DNA sequence: TGTGCCTGGAGTCCCGGGACAGGCGCCTACGAGCAGTACTTC. This sequence encodes CAWSPGTGAYEQYF. The whole variable domain, remainder taken from reference TRBV30 and TRBJ2-7, is SQTIHQWPATLVQPVGSPLSLECTVEGTSNPNLYWYRQAAGRGLQLLFYSVGIGQISSEVPQNLSASRPQDRQFILSSKKLLLSDSGFYLCAWSPGTGAYEQYFGPGTRLTVT.

The CDR3 loop reads CASSQTGWDLYGYTF. In nucleotides, the CDR3 is TGCGCCAGCAGCCAGACAGGGTGGGACCTCTATGGCTACACCTTC. This chain links TRBV4-3 with TRBJ1-2; 7 nucleotides agree with TRBD1. The CDR3 sequence is 15 residues long. CDR1 and CDR2 from the germline V gene are LGHNA and YSLEER. J was trimmed by 4 bases and V by 3 bases; bases with no gene match: 8.

This chain joins TRBV12-2 and TRBJ2-7; no DNA check was done on the table's D call, TRBD2. TRBV12-2 is shown as a pseudogene. CDR3 length: 12 residues. CDR3 coding DNA: TGTGCAAGTCCCCGGTACTCCTACGAGCAGTACTTC. This gives the protein CASPRYSYEQYF.

The rearrangement joins TRBV5-1 to TRBJ2-7; TRBD1 agrees at 7 bases. CDR1 and CDR2 from the germline V gene are SGHRS and YFSETQ. V lost 5 bases to trimming and J lost 5 bases; unmatched junction nucleotides: 4. The CDR3 has 12 residues. CDR3 nucleotides: TGCGCCAGCAGGAGGACAGGCGACGAGCAGTACTTC. Amino acid sequence: CASRRTGDEQYF. Based on the CDR3 plus reference TRBV5-1 and TRBJ2-7, the full variable domain is KAGVTQTPRYLIKTRGQQVTLSCSPISGHRSVSWYQQTPGQGLQFLFEYFSETQRNKGNFPGRFSGRQFSNSRSEMNVSTLELGDSALYLCASRRTGDEQYFGPGTRLTVT.

The chain recombines TRBV5-4 with TRBJ2-5, with a weak D call TRBD1 (5 bases). V lost 2 bases to trimming and J lost 3 bases, with 5 bases between them. The CDR3 is made up of 12 amino acids. Looked up from germline, CDR1 is SGHNT and CDR2 is YYREEE (reference sequence). This CDR3 reads CASSLGEETQYF. CDR3 sequence (DNA): TGTGCCAGCAGCTTAGGGGAAGAGACCCAGTACTTC.

The gene calls are TRBV18 and TRBJ2-1, with a tentative D call TRBD2 (5 bases). Trimming stripped 5 bases from V and 6 bases from J, with 11 bases between. CDR1 and CDR2 from the germline V gene are KGHSH and LQKENI. The CDR3 loop spans 13 amino acids. CDR3: CASSVGLANEQFF. The CDR3 DNA sequence: TGTGCCAGCTCAGTTGGACTCGCCAATGAGCAGTTCTTC.

The chain recombines TRBV20-1 with TRBJ1-3; D gene ambiguous. Trimming pared 5 bases from V and 4 bases from J, leaving 6 bases between. This CDR3 region has 11 residues. Per germline, CDR1 DFQATT and CDR2 SNEGSKA (reference sequence). In DNA, the CDR3 is TGCAGTGCTCCGGTAGGAAACACCATATATTTT. Amino acid sequence: CSAPVGNTIYF.

The chain recombines TRBV28 with TRBJ2-1; tentative D call: TRBD2 (5 bases). CDR1 and CDR2 (germline): MDHEN, SYDVKM. This CDR3 has 15 amino acids. V was pared by 2 bases and J by 3 bases, with 11 bases between. This chain's CDR3 is CASSLMSGLYNEQFF. CDR3 DNA: TGTGCCAGCAGTTTAATGAGTGGACTCTACAATGAGCAGTTCTTC.

The genes are TRBV1 and TRBJ1-1. TRBV1 represents a pseudogene. The CDR3 spans 14 residues. In nucleotides, the CDR3 is TGCACCAGCAGCCAAGGGGGGGGGAACACTGAAGCTTTCTTT. Amino acid sequence: CTSSQGGGNTEAFF.

The chain combines TRBV7-6 with TRBJ2-1; D is unresolved. The CDR3 extends over 16 amino acids. Between the trimmed V and J ends, which lost 5 bases and 5 bases, there was a span of 19 bases. The germline V gene encodes CDR1 SGHVS and CDR2 FNYEAQ. CDR3 sequence reads: CASSTLGLRKHNEQFF. DNA for the CDR3: TGTGCCAGCAGCACCCTTGGCCTCAGAAAACACAATGAGCAGTTCTTC.

This chain's CDR3 is CASSLQGWNTEAFF. In DNA form, the CDR3 reads TGTGCCAGCAGTTTACAGGGGTGGAACACTGAAGCTTTCTTT. The rearrangement joins TRBV27 to TRBJ1-1, with D possibly being TRBD1 (6 bases). The CDR3 has 14 residues. V was trimmed by 2 bases and J by 1 base, leaving 8 bases between them. Germline CDR1 MNHEY, CDR2 SMNVEV (reference sequence).

The rearrangement uses TRBV2 and TRBJ2-5, with D tentatively TRBD1 (6 bases). The germline V gene encodes CDR1 SNHLY and CDR2 FYNNEI. CDR3 length: 13 residues. With 7 bases removed from V and 5 bases from J, the gap between germline ends came to 14 bases. CDR3 in DNA: TGTGCCAGCAATAAACAGGGAGTGGAGACCCAGTACTTC. Residues: CASNKQGVETQYF.

The chain has TRBV27 and TRBJ1-2, with D maybe TRBD1 (6 bases). Germline V gene sequence: CDR1 MNHEY, CDR2 SMNVEV (reference sequence). The CDR3 covers 14 residues. V dropped 6 bases and J dropped 2 bases, with 13 bases sitting between them. CDR3 protein: CASSRGQRNYGYTF. The DNA for the CDR3 is TGTGCCAGCAGCCGAGGACAGCGAAACTATGGCTACACCTTC.

V and J are TRBV5-4 and TRBJ2-7, with 7 bases that match TRBD1. The CDR3 has 14 residues. Germline CDR1 and CDR2: SGHNT and YYREEE (reference sequence). J was trimmed by 6 bases and V by 3 bases; bases with no gene match: 9. CDR3 sequence (DNA): TGTGCCAGCAGCTCCCTGACAGGGTCGGGCGAGCAGTACTTC. This sequence encodes CASSSLTGSGEQYF.